These 10 T cell receptor beta chains originate from one sample sequenced in a study of T cell responses to AZD1222 COVID-19 vaccine. The assay was immunoSEQ multiplex PCR, and TCRdb's table has in-frame clones only and misses some. The profile shows some 83,000 clones, around 91% of them singletons. This material consisted of peripheral blood, taken 28 days after the second AZD1222 dose. All receptors come from an adult who received the AZD1222 COVID-19 vaccine.

V and J are TRBV5-1 and TRBJ2-2; no clear D. The CDR3 runs 15 residues. V shed 2 bases and J shed 3 bases, with 11 bases lying between them. Germline CDR1 SGHRS, CDR2 YFSETQ. CDR3 in amino acids: CASSFISGDTGELFF. The DNA for the CDR3 is TGCGCCAGCAGCTTTATTAGTGGTGACACCGGGGAGCTGTTTTTT.

CDR3 nucleotides: TGCAGCGTTGATCTTCAGGGGGCCAAAAACATTCAGTACTTC. Amino acids: CSVDLQGAKNIQYF. The gene calls are TRBV29-1 and TRBJ2-4; possibly TRBD1 for D (6 bases). The CDR3 length is 14 residues. With 3 bases removed from V and 1 base from J, the gap between germline ends came to 10 bases. Germline V gene sequence: CDR1 SQVTM, CDR2 ANQGSEA.

The V and J genes are TRBV19 and TRBJ2-7; TRBD2 aligns across 7 bases. V gave up 7 bases and J gave up 7 bases; unmatched junction bases: 7. CDR1 LNHDA and CDR2 SQIVND come from the germline V gene (reference sequence). The CDR3 spans 12 residues. The CDR3 bases are TGTGCCAGTATGGGAGGGGCGGAAGAGCAGTACTTC. Translating it yields CASMGGAEEQYF. The variable domain in full, completed from reference TRBV19 and TRBJ2-7, reads DGGITQSPKYLFRKEGQNVTLSCEQNLNHDAMYWYRQDPGQGLRLIYYSQIVNDFQKGDIAEGYSVSREKKESFPLTVTSAQKNPTAFYLCASMGGAEEQYFGPGTRLTVT.

This rearrangement joins TRBV6-4 to TRBJ2-3, with 13 bases aligning to TRBD2. V lost 4 bases, J lost 2 bases, and 3 bases stayed unmatched. The CDR3 totals 16 residues. The germline V gene has CDR1 MRHNA and CDR2 SNTAGT. The CDR3: CASSGGTSGDTDTQYF. CDR3 bases: TGTGCCAGCAGTGGAGGGACTAGCGGGGACACAGATACGCAGTATTTT.

The chain joins TRBV5-5 to TRBJ1-4; D uncertain. Trimming removed 4 bases at V and 7 bases at J, with 14 bases between. This CDR3 comprises 14 residues. Germline V gene lookup returns CDR1 SGHKS and CDR2 YYEKEE (reference sequence). CDR3 nucleotide sequence: TGTGCCAGCAGCACGCCGCCTTCGGTTGAAAAACTGTTTTTT. Protein product: CASSTPPSVEKLFF.

This clone was detected only a few times. The gene calls are TRBV4-2 and TRBJ2-7; D remains unclear. Germline V lookup: CDR1 LGHNA, CDR2 YNFKEQ. This CDR3 is built from 14 residues. V lost 1 base and J lost 3, with 10 bases in between. The CDR3 region is CASSQARNLYEQYF. The CDR3 DNA sequence: TGTGCCAGCAGCCAAGCCAGAAATCTCTACGAGCAGTACTTC.

J is TRBJ2-5 and V is TRBV7-9; D uncertain. Germline values: CDR1 SEHNR, CDR2 FQNEAQ (reference sequence). CDR3 size: 10 residues. V gave up 5 bases and J gave up 5 bases, with 3 bases separating them. CDR3 bases: TGTGCCAGCAGCGAGGAGACCCAGTACTTC. It codes for CASSEETQYF.

V usage is TRBV19 and J usage is TRBJ2-7; D is unresolved. V was cut by 7 bases and J by 0 bases, with 16 bases left in between. Looked up from germline, CDR1 is LNHDA and CDR2 is SQIVND (reference sequence). The CDR3 covers 15 residues. The CDR3 coding sequence is TGTGCCAGTACCCCCGGTCTGGGTAGCTCCTACGAGCAGTACTTC. The encoded protein is CASTPGLGSSYEQYF.

The rearrangement uses TRBV4-1 and TRBJ2-7, with TRBD1 identical over 7 bases. The V gene's germline CDR1 is MGHRA and CDR2 YSYEKL. The CDR3 is made up of 18 amino acids. Trimming removed 0 bases from V and 2 bases from J; junction bases left unmatched: 13. The CDR3 loop is CASSQEALGDRKTYEQYF. The CDR3 bases are TGCGCCAGCAGCCAAGAAGCTCTTGGGGACAGAAAGACCTACGAGCAGTACTTC.

This sequence joins TRBV2 and TRBJ1-5; D gene uncertain. The V gene lost 1 base and the J gene lost 7 bases, with 5 bases spanning the gap. The CDR3 runs 12 residues. Germline V gene sequence: CDR1 SNHLY, CDR2 FYNNEI. Here the CDR3 DNA reads TGTGCCAGCAGTGAAGAAAGGCAGCCCCAGCATTTT. Amino acid sequence: CASSEERQPQHF. The whole variable domain, remainder taken from reference TRBV2 and TRBJ1-5, is EPEVTQTPSHQVTQMGQEVILRCVPISNHLYFYWYRQILGQKVEFLVSFYNNEISEKSEIFDDQFSVERPDGSNFTLKIRSTKLEDSAMYFCASSEERQPQHFGDGTRLSIL.